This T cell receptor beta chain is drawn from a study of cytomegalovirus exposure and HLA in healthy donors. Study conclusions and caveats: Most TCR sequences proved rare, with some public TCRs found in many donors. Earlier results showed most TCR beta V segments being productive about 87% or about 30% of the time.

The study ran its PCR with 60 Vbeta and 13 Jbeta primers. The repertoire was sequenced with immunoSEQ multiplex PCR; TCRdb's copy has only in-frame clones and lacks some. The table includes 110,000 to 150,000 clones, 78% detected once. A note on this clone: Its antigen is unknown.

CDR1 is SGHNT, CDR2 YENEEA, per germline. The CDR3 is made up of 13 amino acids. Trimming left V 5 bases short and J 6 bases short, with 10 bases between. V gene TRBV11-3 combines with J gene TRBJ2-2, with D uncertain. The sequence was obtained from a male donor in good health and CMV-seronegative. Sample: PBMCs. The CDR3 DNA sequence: TGTGCCAGCAGCGAACGGCAGGCCGGGGAGCTGTTTTTT. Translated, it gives CASSERQAGELFF.